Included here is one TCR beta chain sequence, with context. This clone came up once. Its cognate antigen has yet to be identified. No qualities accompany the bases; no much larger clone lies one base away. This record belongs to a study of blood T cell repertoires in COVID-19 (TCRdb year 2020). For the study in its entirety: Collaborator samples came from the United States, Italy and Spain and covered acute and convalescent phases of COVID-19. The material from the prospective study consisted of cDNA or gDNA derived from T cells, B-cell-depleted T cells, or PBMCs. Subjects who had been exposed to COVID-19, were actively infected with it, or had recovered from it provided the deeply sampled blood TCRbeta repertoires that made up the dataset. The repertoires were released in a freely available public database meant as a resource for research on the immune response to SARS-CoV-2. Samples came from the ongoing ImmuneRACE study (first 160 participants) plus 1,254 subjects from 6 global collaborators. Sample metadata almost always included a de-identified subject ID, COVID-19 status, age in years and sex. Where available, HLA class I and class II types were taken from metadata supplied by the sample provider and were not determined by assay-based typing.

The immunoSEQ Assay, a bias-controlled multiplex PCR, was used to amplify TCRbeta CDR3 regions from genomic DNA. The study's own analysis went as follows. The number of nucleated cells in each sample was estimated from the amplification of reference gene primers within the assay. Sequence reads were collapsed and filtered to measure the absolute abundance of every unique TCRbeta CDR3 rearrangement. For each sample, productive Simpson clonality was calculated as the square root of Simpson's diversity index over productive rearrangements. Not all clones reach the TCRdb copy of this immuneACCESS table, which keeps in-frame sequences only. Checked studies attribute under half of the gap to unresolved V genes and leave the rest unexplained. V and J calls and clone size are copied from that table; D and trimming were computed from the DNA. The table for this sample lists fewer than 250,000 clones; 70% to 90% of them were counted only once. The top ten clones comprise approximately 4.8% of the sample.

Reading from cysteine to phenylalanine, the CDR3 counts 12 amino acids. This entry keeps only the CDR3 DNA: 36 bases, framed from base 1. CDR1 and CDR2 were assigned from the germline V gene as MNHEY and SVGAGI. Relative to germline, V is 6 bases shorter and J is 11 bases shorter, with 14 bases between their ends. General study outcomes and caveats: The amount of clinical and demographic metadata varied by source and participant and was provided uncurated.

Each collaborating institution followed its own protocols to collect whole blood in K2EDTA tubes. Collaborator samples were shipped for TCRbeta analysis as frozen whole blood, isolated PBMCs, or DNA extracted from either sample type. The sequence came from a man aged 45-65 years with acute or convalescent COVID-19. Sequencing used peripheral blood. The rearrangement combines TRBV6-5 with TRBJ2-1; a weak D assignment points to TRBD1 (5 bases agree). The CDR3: CASRPQAGKQFF. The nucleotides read TGTGCCAGCAGACCCCAGGCAGGGAAGCAGTTCTTC.